The 9 T cell receptor beta chains below were found in one sample sequenced in a study of blood T cell repertoires in COVID-19. Libraries were prepared by immunoSEQ multiplex PCR; TCRdb keeps only in-frame clonotypes and omits some of them. The sample carries around 440,000 clones, about 87% recorded once. The sample consisted of peripheral blood. The receptors originated from a woman between 45 and 60 years old with COVID-19, enrolled during active disease.

This clone was observed many times. This chain uses TRBV19 with TRBJ1-5; D call uncertain. Trimming took off 7 bases at V and 4 bases at J, with 11 bases between the two ends. Per germline, CDR1 LNHDA and CDR2 SQIVND (reference sequence). The length of the CDR3 is 13 residues. The CDR3 spells CASTSTQNQPQHF. CDR3 coding DNA: TGTGCCAGTACCTCGACACAGAATCAGCCCCAGCATTTT.

The rearrangement uses TRBV19 and TRBJ1-1; 8 nucleotides match TRBD1. Germline V gene sequence: CDR1 LNHDA, CDR2 SQIVND (reference sequence). The CDR3 runs to 14 residues. J was trimmed by 1 base and V by 5 bases; bases with no gene match: 3. The CDR3 nucleotides are TGTGCCAGTAGTGCGGACAGGGAGAACACTGAAGCTTTCTTT. It encodes CASSADRENTEAFF.

The genes are TRBV11-2 and TRBJ1-1; the D is unclear. Germline CDR1 reads SGHAT; CDR2 reads FQNNGV. Trimming removed 1 base at V and 3 bases at J, with 9 bases between. The CDR3 sequence is 14 residues long. CDR3: CASSLGREDTEAFF. As DNA, the CDR3 is TGTGCCAGCAGCTTAGGGAGGGAGGACACTGAAGCTTTCTTT.

V usage is TRBV10-3 and J usage is TRBJ2-7, with D possibly being TRBD2 (7 bases). Trimming removed 5 bases at V and 6 bases at J, with 8 bases between. The CDR3 spans 11 residues. The V gene's germline CDR1 is ENHRY and CDR2 SYGVKD. CDR3 sequence reads: CAISRGGEQYF. DNA of the CDR3: TGTGCCATCAGTAGGGGGGGCGAGCAGTACTTC.

The chain joins TRBV12-3 or TRBV12-4 to TRBJ2-7; 12 bases fit TRBD1. V was pared by 9 bases and J by 6 bases, with 6 bases of the junction left unmatched. The CDR3 runs 13 residues. In DNA form, the CDR3 reads TGTGCCAGAGGCCGGGACAGGGGGCGCGAGCAGTACTTC. It yields the protein CARGRDRGREQYF.

CDR3 sequence: CASSLPSGGNEQYF. The DNA of the CDR3 is TGTGCCAGCAGCTTGCCTAGCGGGGGGAACGAGCAGTACTTC. V gene TRBV5-4 combines with J gene TRBJ2-7; 11 bases match TRBD2. Unmatched junction bases numbered 2, after V lost 1 base and J lost 5 bases. The CDR3 length is 14 residues. Germline V gene data show CDR1 as SGHNT and CDR2 as YYREEE (reference sequence).

The chain is built from TRBV6-1 and TRBJ2-1; 14 positions agree with TRBD2. With V trimmed by 4 bases and J by 9 bases, 8 bases remained unmatched. The CDR3 covers 16 residues. Per germline, CDR1 MNHNS and CDR2 SASEGT. The DNA of the CDR3 is TGTGCCAGCAGTGCGCCGACTAGCGGGGGGGCAAGTGAGCAGTTCTTC. This encodes CASSAPTSGGASEQFF.

The chain uses TRBV5-1 and TRBJ2-2, with 9 bases lining up with TRBD2. Losses at the gene ends were 4 bases for V and 5 bases for J; bases not matched to a gene: 6. The CDR3 totals 15 residues. Germline V gene sequence: CDR1 SGHRS, CDR2 YFSETQ. CDR3 bases: TGCGCCAGCAGCCCCCCCCTAGCGGGGACCGGGGAGCTGTTTTTT. Amino acids: CASSPPLAGTGELFF.

The J gene is TRBJ2-3, the V gene TRBV27; 7 positions match TRBD1. Trimming cost V 5 bases and J 3 bases; bases outside gene matches: 2. The CDR3 covers 13 residues. The germline CDR1 and CDR2 sequences are MNHEY and SMNVEV (reference sequence). The CDR3 DNA is TGTGCCAGCAGTCCAGGGGGAACAGATACGCAGTATTTT. Amino acid sequence: CASSPGGTDTQYF.